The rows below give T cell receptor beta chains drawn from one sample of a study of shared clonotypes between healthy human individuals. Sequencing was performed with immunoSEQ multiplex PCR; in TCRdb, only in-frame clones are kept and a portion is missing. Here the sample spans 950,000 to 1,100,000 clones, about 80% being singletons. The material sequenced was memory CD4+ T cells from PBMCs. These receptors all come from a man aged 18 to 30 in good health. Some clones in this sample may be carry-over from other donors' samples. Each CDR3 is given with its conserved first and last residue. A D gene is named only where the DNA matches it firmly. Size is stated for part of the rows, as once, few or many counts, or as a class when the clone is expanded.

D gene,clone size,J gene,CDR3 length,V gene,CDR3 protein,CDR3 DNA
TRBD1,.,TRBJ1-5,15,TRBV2,CASLWDRAGELPQHF,TGTGCCAGCCTCTGGGACAGGGCCGGTGAGCTGCCCCAGCATTTT
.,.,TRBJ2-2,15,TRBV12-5,CASGITTDNTGELFF,TGTGCTAGTGGAATTACAACGGATAACACCGGGGAGCTGTTTTTT
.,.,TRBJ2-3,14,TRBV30,CAWSVQVHTDTQYF,TGTGCCTGGAGTGTACAGGTCCACACAGATACGCAGTATTTT
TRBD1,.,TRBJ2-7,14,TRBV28,CASSRTGRSYEQYF,TGTGCCAGCAGTCGGACAGGGAGGTCCTACGAGCAGTACTTC
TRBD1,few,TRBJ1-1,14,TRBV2,CASYNRDRGSEAFF,TGTGCCAGCTATAACCGGGACAGGGGTAGTGAAGCTTTCTTT
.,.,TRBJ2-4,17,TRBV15,CATSNGDTGQAKNIQYF,TGTGCCACCAGCAACGGCGACACAGGGCAGGCCAAAAACATTCAGTACTTC
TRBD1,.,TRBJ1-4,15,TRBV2,CASSGQGEGYEKLFF,TGTGCCAGCAGTGGACAGGGCGAGGGGTATGAAAAACTGTTTTTT
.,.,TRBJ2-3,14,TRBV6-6,CASRLMAVPDTQYF,TGTGCCAGCAGATTAATGGCTGTACCAGATACGCAGTATTTT
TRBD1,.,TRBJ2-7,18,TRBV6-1,CASSEVVGRGTSPYEQYF,TGTGCCAGCAGTGAGGTCGTGGGCAGGGGGACCTCCCCCTACGAGCAGTACTTC
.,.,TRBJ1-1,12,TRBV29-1,CSVERGNTEAFF,TGCAGCGTTGAGAGAGGGAACACTGAAGCTTTCTTT
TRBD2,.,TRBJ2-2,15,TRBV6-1,CASLPGLAASGELFF,TGTGCCTCTCTACCGGGACTAGCGGCCTCCGGGGAGCTGTTTTTT
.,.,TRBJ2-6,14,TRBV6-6,CASSPAGGANVLTF,TGTGCCAGCAGTCCGGCAGGTGGGGCCAACGTCCTGACTTTC
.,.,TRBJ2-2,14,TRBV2,CASSEARPTGELFF,TGTGCCAGCAGTGAAGCGCGGCCAACCGGGGAGCTGTTTTTT
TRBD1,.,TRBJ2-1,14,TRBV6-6,CASGGTGAPNEQFF,TGTGCCAGCGGCGGGACAGGGGCCCCCAATGAGCAGTTCTTC
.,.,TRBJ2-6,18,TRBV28,CASSRTQGTASGANVLTF,TGTGCCAGCAGTCGCACGCAGGGTACGGCTTCTGGGGCCAACGTCCTGACTTTC
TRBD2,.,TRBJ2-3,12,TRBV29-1,CSVDSGGNTQYF,TGCAGCGTTGATTCGGGGGGAAATACGCAGTATTTT
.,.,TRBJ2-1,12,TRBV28,CASSLLRAEQFF,TGTGCCAGCAGTTTATTACGGGCTGAGCAGTTCTTC
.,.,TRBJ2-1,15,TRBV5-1,CASSLAPRVGNEQFF,TGCGCCAGCAGCTTGGCCCCCCGGGTGGGGAATGAGCAGTTCTTC
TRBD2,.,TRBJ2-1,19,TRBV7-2,CASSPWGGGTPRGGNEQFF,TGTGCCAGCAGCCCTTGGGGGGGAGGAACCCCGCGGGGTGGAAATGAGCAGTTCTTC
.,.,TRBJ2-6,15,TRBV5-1,CASSVGVSGANVLTF,TGCGCCAGCAGCGTAGGGGTCTCTGGGGCCAACGTCCTGACTTTC
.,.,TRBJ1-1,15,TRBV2,CASSIPQTVNTEAFF,TGTGCCAGCAGTATCCCCCAAACGGTGAACACTGAAGCTTTCTTT
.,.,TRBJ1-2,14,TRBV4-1,CASSQAAMNYGYTF,TGCGCCAGCAGCCAAGCGGCCATGAACTATGGCTACACCTTC
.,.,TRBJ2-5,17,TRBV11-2,CASSPGQFGLGQETQYF,TGTGCCAGCAGCCCAGGACAGTTTGGGCTGGGGCAAGAGACCCAGTACTTC
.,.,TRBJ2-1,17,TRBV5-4,CASSAGSTQSSYNEQFF,TGTGCCAGCAGCGCGGGGTCAACGCAGAGCTCCTACAATGAGCAGTTCTTC
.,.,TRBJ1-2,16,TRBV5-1,CASSLATTPSDYGYTF,TGCGCCAGCAGCTTGGCCACCACCCCGTCGGACTATGGCTACACCTTC
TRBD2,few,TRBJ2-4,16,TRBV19,CASSIGLAGAKNIQYF,TGTGCCAGTAGTATAGGACTAGCGGGAGCCAAAAACATTCAGTACTTC
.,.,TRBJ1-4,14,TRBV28,CASSSDGGGEKLFF,TGTGCCAGCAGTTCTGACGGGGGTGGAGAAAAACTGTTTTTT
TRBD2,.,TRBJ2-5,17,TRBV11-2,CASSFTGTSGLGETQYF,TGTGCCAGCAGCTTCACCGGGACTAGCGGGCTGGGGGAGACCCAGTACTTC
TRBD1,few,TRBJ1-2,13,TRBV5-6,CASSFPQGDGYTF,TGTGCCAGCAGCTTCCCACAGGGGGATGGCTACACCTTC
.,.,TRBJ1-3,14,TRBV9,CASSVGPLKDTIYF,TGTGCCAGCAGCGTCGGGCCGCTCAAGGACACCATATATTTT
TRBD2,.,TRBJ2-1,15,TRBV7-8,CASSIFSGSYNEQFF,TGTGCCAGCAGCATCTTTAGCGGGTCCTACAATGAGCAGTTCTTC
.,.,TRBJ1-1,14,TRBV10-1,CASLPQGQGTEAFF,TGCGCCAGCCTTCCGCAGGGTCAAGGCACTGAAGCTTTCTTT
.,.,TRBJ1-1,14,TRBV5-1,CASSFDIGDTEAFF,TGCGCCAGCAGCTTTGATATTGGGGACACTGAAGCTTTCTTT
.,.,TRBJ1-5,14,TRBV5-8,CASSLVWGVQPQHF,TGTGCCAGCAGCTTGGTTTGGGGGGTTCAGCCCCAGCATTTT
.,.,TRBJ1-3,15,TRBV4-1,CASSQDKDSGNTIYF,TGCGCCAGCAGCCAAGACAAAGACAGTGGAAACACCATATATTTT
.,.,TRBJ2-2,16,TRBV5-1,CASSPYSSLNTGELFF,TGCGCCAGCAGCCCGTACTCCTCACTGAACACCGGGGAGCTGTTTTTT
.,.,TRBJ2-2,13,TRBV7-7,CASSLQLTGELFF,TGTGCCAGCAGCTTACAGCTCACCGGGGAGCTGTTTTTT
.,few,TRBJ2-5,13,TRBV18,CASSLWAQETQYF,TGTGCCAGCTCACTCTGGGCCCAAGAGACCCAGTACTTC
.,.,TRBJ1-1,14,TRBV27,CASKDRGANTEAFF,TGTGCCAGCAAGGATCGGGGGGCGAACACTGAAGCTTTCTTT
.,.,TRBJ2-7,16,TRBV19,CASSWTSNSSPYEQYF,TGTGCCAGTAGTTGGACGTCGAACTCAAGCCCCTACGAGCAGTACTTC
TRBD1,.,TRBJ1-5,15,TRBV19,CASSIVGQGDQPQHF,TGTGCCAGTAGTATAGTAGGACAGGGCGATCAGCCCCAGCATTTT
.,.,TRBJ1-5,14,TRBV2,CASSYPGTNQPQHF,TGTGCCAGCAGTTACCCAGGTACCAATCAGCCCCAGCATTTT
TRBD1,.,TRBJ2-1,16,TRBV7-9,CASSPGGYTRENEQFF,TGTGCCAGCAGCCCAGGGGGCTACACACGGGAAAATGAGCAGTTCTTC
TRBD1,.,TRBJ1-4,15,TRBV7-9,CASSPGTGRNEKLFF,TGTGCCAGCAGCCCCGGGACAGGTCGTAATGAAAAACTGTTTTTT
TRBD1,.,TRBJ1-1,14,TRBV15,CATSRDRDPTEAFF,TGTGCCACCAGCAGGGACAGGGACCCCACTGAAGCTTTCTTT
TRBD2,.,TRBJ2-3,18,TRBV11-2,CASSLRSSGTSSTDTQYF,TGTGCCAGCAGCCTCCGGTCTAGCGGAACCTCTAGCACAGATACGCAGTATTTT
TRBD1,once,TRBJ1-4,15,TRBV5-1,CASSLRQGPNEKLFF,TGCGCCAGCAGCTTGAGACAGGGGCCTAATGAAAAACTGTTTTTT
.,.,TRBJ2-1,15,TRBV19,CASSIGWPTPNEQFF,TGTGCCAGTAGTATAGGGTGGCCCACTCCCAATGAGCAGTTCTTC
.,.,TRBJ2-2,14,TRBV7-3,CASSPEGRTGELFF,TGTGCCAGCAGCCCAGAGGGTAGGACCGGGGAGCTGTTTTTT
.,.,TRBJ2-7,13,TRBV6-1,CASFRHSPYEQYF,TGTGCCAGCTTCCGGCATTCTCCCTACGAGCAGTACTTC
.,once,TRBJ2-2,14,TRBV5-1,CASSWSGNTGELFF,TGCGCCAGCAGCTGGAGCGGCAACACCGGGGAGCTGTTTTTT
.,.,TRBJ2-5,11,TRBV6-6,CASSYGQTQYF,TGTGCCAGCAGTTATGGGCAGACCCAGTACTTC
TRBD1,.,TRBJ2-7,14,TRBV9,CASSVGAGGNEQYF,TGTGCCAGCAGCGTAGGGGCAGGGGGCAACGAGCAGTACTTC
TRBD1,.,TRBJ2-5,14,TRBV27,CASSIGTGRETQYF,TGTGCCAGCAGTATAGGGACAGGGAGAGAGACCCAGTACTTC
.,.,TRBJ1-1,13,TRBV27,CASSLQFNTEAFF,TGTGCCAGCAGTTTACAGTTCAACACTGAAGCTTTCTTT